This T cell receptor (beta chain) was recovered during a study of radiation and T cells in renal cell carcinoma. Study-level findings and limits: Baseline intratumoral clonotype presence is unknown without pretreatment biopsies.

Time point reported: blood 4 weeks post-SBRT, at nephrectomy. Treatment reported: 15 Gy SBRT to primary tumor, nephrectomy 4 weeks later. Nephrectomy followed 15 Gy stereotactic body radiation by 4 weeks. Serial blood draws occurred at baseline and 2 and 4 weeks post-SBRT. This renal cell carcinoma was of the clear cell type. TCRdb keeps only in-frame clones here, not all; method: immunoSEQ multiplex PCR. The sample has roughly 58,000 clones, over 60% seen once; the top ten hold about 6.4%. Germline CDR1 reads GTSNPN; CDR2 reads SVGIG (reference sequence). This CDR3 has 13 residues. The ends were cut back, 2 bases at V and 7 bases at J, with 15 bases in the middle. Points on this clone: Its antigen is as yet unknown.

V is TRBV30 and J is TRBJ2-7; TRBD1 is a possible D gene (7 bases). This specimen consisted of blood, obtained from a patient whose treatment included radiotherapy and nephrectomy. This TCR was sampled from a man aged 55 to 69 with renal cell carcinoma. The CDR3 DNA is TGTGCCTGGAGTCCCCAGGGGGGCAGGGAGCAGTACTTC. It encodes CAWSPQGGREQYF.